A selection of T cell receptor beta chains follows, all from one sample in a study of control samples from healthy donors and cancer patients. Libraries were prepared by immunoSEQ multiplex PCR; TCRdb keeps only in-frame clonotypes and omits some of them. The table records about 160,000 clones, roughly 95% of them present only once. The sample taken for sequencing was blood. Source of these receptors: a woman in her 30s in good health. The CDR3 runs from the conserved cysteine through the conserved F or W. The D gene is left open where the match is weak. Rows may omit the clone size; those that give it use once, few, many or a size class.

V gene	clone size	J gene	D gene	CDR3 length	CDR3 DNA	CDR3 protein
TRBV27	-	TRBJ1-1	-	13	TGTGCCAGCAGCCTCACAGTGAACACTGAAGCTTTCTTT	CASSLTVNTEAFF
TRBV3-1/TRBV3-2	-	TRBJ1-4	TRBD1	15	TGTGCCAGCAGCCTACAGGGGGCGGCTAATGAAAAACTGTTTTTT	CASSLQGAANEKLFF
TRBV5-1	-	TRBJ2-3	TRBD2	16	TGCGCCAGCAGAAATGGTGGCGGGGGGAGCACAGATACGCAGTATTTT	CASRNGGGGSTDTQYF
TRBV28	-	TRBJ2-7	-	12	TGTGCCAGCAGTTTAAGTTTAGACGGTGGGTACTTC	CASSLSLDGGYF
TRBV10-3	-	TRBJ1-1	-	14	TGTGCCATCAGTGAGGTCGGGGTGGATACTGAAGCTTTCTTT	CAISEVGVDTEAFF
TRBV19	-	TRBJ1-1	-	15	TGTGCCAGTAGTATAGTTGGGGGCTTGGGCACTGAAGCTTTCTTT	CASSIVGGLGTEAFF
TRBV11-2	-	TRBJ1-4	-	16	TGTGCCAGCAGCTCAGGAGTGGGGCCAGCGGATGAAAAACTGTTTTTT	CASSSGVGPADEKLFF
TRBV5-6	-	TRBJ1-5	-	12	TGTGCCAGCAGCGTCAGCAATCAGCCCCAGCATTTT	CASSVSNQPQHF
TRBV30	once	TRBJ1-5	-	13	TGTGCCTGGAGTGTAGGAGGGAAACAGCCCCAGCATTTT	CAWSVGGKQPQHF
TRBV25-1	-	TRBJ1-1	-	10	TGTGCCCTCATTTGGGCCGAAGCTTTCTTT	CALIWAEAFF
TRBV5-1	-	TRBJ2-5	TRBD1	16	TGCGCCAGCAGTTTCAGGGGGTCAGGGTTTGGGGAGACCCAGTACTTC	CASSFRGSGFGETQYF
TRBV19	-	TRBJ1-1	-	15	TGTGCCAGTAGTATACAGAGGGGACTGAACACTGAAGCTTTCTTT	CASSIQRGLNTEAFF
TRBV23-1	-	TRBJ1-4	-	14	TGCGCCAGCAGTCCCCGGGACGTTAATGAAAAACTGTTTTTT	CASSPRDVNEKLFF
TRBV30	-	TRBJ1-2	TRBD1	14	TGTGCCTGGAGACGGGACAGGACTAACTATGGCTACACCTTC	CAWRRDRTNYGYTF
TRBV5-1	-	TRBJ1-1	-	16	TGCGCCAGCAGCACGAGCTACGGGAGACTGAACACTGAAGCTTTCTTT	CASSTSYGRLNTEAFF
TRBV18	-	TRBJ1-4	-	15	TGTGCCAGCTCACAGGGACTCTCCGCGGGGGAAAAACTGTTTTTT	CASSQGLSAGEKLFF
TRBV27	-	TRBJ1-6	-	13	TGTGCCAGCAGTTTCTCTGGAAATTCACCCCTCCACTTT	CASSFSGNSPLHF
TRBV2	-	TRBJ2-2	TRBD2	14	TGTGCCAGCTCGGGGGGGAGGCACACCGGGGAGCTGTTTTTT	CASSGGRHTGELFF
TRBV30	once	TRBJ2-7	TRBD1	14	TGTGCCTGGAGTGACTACTCAGGGACAGACGAGCAGTACTTC	CAWSDYSGTDEQYF
TRBV4-1	-	TRBJ2-7	-	14	TGCGCCAGCAGCCAAGATGGGGGGACCTACGAGCAGTACTTC	CASSQDGGTYEQYF
TRBV5-1	-	TRBJ1-5	-	13	TGCGCCAGCAGTGAGGGGATTGGGCAGCCCCAGCATTTT	CASSEGIGQPQHF
TRBV2	-	TRBJ1-4	TRBD1	14	TGTGCCAGCAGTGGAGATTATTTAACAGGGGAACTGTTTTTT	CASSGDYLTGELFF
TRBV10-1	-	TRBJ2-1	-	15	TGCGCCAGCAGTGGTTCGTGGCCTTCCTACAATGAGCAGTTCTTC	CASSGSWPSYNEQFF
TRBV19	-	TRBJ1-1	-	12	TGTGCCAGTAGTATCGGACAATTAGAAGCTTTCTTT	CASSIGQLEAFF
TRBV7-8	-	TRBJ1-1	TRBD1	13	TGTGCCAGCAGCCCAAGGACAGGCCTTGAAGCTTTCTTT	CASSPRTGLEAFF